This T cell receptor beta chain was identified during a study of lymphopenia after photon versus proton radiotherapy. The study's findings and limits: After the lymphocyte nadir, photon-treated repertoires showed oligoclonal expansion, especially of CD8+ Temra cells. Relative stability marked proton patients; photon patients lost diversity and naive cells.

CDR1 SGHDT and CDR2 YYEEEE come from the germline V gene. Between the trimmed V and J ends, which lost 4 bases and 3 bases, there was a span of 10 bases. The CDR3 consists of 13 residues. TCRdb's copy holds only in-frame clones and misses some; the assay was immunoSEQ multiplex PCR. The sample shows 89,000 or so clones, about 83% of them seen only once. Notes on this clone: Its target is not known.

The material sequenced was peripheral blood, taken from a patient treated with proton-based radiotherapy. The receptor was derived from a man aged 55 to 69 with pancreatic cancer. V usage is TRBV5-6 and J usage is TRBJ1-1; maybe TRBD1 (5 bases). DNA for the CDR3: TGTGCCAGCAGCCTCGGAGGGGACACTGAAGCTTTCTTT. It yields the protein CASSLGGDTEAFF.